The sequence of this TCR beta chain was determined in a study of CD8+CD57+ T cells in acquired aplastic anemia. Study at large: Quantities of DNA derived from sorted CD4+ and CD8+ cells averaged roughly 3 ug.

Sequencing involved patients with CD8+CD57+ cell expansion previously shown by flow cytometry. Genomic DNA, serving as template, underwent TCR beta VDJ and CDR3 profiling. TCRdb redid the calling of the reads with MiXCR, one entry per CDR3 protein. The data contain some 200,000 distinct CDR3 sequences, less than 75% of them singletons. Germline loops: CDR1 SEHNR, CDR2 FQNEAQ (reference sequence). V gave up 1 base and J gave up 10 bases, with 14 bases separating them. This CDR3 has 15 residues. The chain uses TRBV7-9 and TRBJ1-6, with D possibly matching TRBD1 (6 bases). The clonotype originates from a human donor with aplastic anemia. Input material: sorted CD4+, CD8+, or CD8+CD57+ T cells (not recorded which) from PBMCs. Here the CDR3 DNA reads TGTGCCAGCAGCTTAGAGGGACACGGACTGTCACCCCTCCACTTT. This encodes CASSLEGHGLSPLHF.